The TCR beta chain under discussion was sequenced for a study of cytomegalovirus exposure and HLA in healthy donors. Broader study findings: In vitro work confirmed that a few CMV-associated chains recognize CMV antigens. One later analysis, an examination of the 120 validation repertoires, found that first-cohort TCR clusters tended to co-occur in them.

Produced via immunoSEQ multiplex PCR; TCRdb's table is partial and in-frame only. The sample gives under 250,000 clones, around 90% of which show up once; 1.5% to 2.5% is in the top ten. As for this clone: The antigen is not known.

The germline V gene encodes CDR1 MNHEY and CDR2 SMNVEV (reference sequence). This CDR3 region has 13 residues. V shed 2 bases and J shed 7 bases, with 9 bases lying between them. The study drew the donors from its approximately 120-subject validation cohort, separate from the roughly 670-subject first cohort. This TCR was sampled from a young woman in good health and CMV-seropositive. The chain uses TRBV27 and TRBJ2-1, with D possibly TRBD1 on 5 matching bases. The material sequenced was PBMCs. The CDR3, as DNA: TGTGCCAGCAGTTTAGGGGCCCGGAATGAGCAGTTCTTC. The encoded protein is CASSLGARNEQFF.